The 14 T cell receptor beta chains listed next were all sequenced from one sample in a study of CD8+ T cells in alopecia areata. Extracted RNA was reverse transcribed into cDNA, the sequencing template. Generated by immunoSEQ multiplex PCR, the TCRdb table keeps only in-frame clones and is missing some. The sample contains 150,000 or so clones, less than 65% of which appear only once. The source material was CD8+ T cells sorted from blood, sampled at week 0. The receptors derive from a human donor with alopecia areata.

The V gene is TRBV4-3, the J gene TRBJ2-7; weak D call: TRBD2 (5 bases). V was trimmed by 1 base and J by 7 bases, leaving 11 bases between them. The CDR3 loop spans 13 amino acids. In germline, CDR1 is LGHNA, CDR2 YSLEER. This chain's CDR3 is CASSQALAQEQYF. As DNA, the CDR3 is TGCGCCAGCAGCCAAGCCCTAGCCCAGGAGCAGTACTTC.

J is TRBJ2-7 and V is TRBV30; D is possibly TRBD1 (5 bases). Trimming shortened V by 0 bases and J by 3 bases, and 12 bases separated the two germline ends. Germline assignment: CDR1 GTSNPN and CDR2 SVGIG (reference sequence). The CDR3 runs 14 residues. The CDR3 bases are TGTGCCTGGAGTGTTTTTAAGGGGCACTACGAGCAGTACTTC. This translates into CAWSVFKGHYEQYF.

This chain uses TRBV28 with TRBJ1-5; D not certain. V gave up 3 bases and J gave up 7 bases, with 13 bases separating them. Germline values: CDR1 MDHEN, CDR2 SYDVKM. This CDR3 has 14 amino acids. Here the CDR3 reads CASSFSGDEQPQHF. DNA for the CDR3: TGTGCCAGCAGTTTTAGTGGGGATGAACAGCCCCAGCATTTT.

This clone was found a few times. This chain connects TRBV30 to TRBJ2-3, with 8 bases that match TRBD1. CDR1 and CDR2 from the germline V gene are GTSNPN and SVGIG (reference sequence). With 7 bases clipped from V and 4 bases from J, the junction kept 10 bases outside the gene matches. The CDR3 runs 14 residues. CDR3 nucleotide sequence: TGTGCCTACACGCAGGGGGCCGAATCAGATACGCAGTATTTT. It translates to CAYTQGAESDTQYF.

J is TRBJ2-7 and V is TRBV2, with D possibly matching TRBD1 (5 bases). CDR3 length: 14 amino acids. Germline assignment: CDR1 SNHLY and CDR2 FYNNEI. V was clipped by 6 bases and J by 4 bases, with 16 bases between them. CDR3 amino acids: CASSDNSRDYEQYF. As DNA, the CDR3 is TGTGCCAGCAGCGATAACTCCAGGGATTACGAGCAGTACTTC.

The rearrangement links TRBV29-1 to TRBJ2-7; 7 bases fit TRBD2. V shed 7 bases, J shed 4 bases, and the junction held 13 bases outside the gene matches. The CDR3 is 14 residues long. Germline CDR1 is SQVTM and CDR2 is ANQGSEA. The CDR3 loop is CSAWDGGGGYEQYF. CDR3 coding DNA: TGCAGCGCCTGGGATGGCGGGGGAGGATACGAGCAGTACTTC.

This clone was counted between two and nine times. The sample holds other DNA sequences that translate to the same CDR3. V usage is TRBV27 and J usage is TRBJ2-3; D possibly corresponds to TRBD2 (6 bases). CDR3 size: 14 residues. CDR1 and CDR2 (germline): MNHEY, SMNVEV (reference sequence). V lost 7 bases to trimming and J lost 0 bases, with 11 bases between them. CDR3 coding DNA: TGTGCCAGCAAAGGGACTGGAAGCACAGATACGCAGTATTTT. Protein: CASKGTGSTDTQYF.

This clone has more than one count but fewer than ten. This CDR3 reads CSVEEENQPQHF. CDR3 nucleotide sequence: TGCAGCGTTGAAGAGGAAAATCAGCCCCAGCATTTT. The chain uses TRBV29-1 and TRBJ1-5; D remains ambiguous. Germline V gene lookup returns CDR1 SQVTM and CDR2 ANQGSEA. The CDR3 spans 12 residues. V was pared by 0 bases and J by 4 bases, with 4 bases between.

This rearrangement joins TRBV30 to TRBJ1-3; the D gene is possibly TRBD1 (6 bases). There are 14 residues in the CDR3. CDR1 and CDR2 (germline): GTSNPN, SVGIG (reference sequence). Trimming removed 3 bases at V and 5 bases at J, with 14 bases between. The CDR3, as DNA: TGTGCCTGGAGGCCCGGACAGAGCCGAAACACCATATATTTT. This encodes CAWRPGQSRNTIYF.

This chain's CDR3 is CASSLLGMNTEAFF. In nucleotides, the CDR3 is TGTGCCAGCAGCTTACTGGGGATGAACACTGAAGCTTTCTTT. This chain uses TRBV7-9 with TRBJ1-1; no firm D call. CDR1 and CDR2 from the germline V gene are SEHNR and FQNEAQ (reference sequence). The V end lost 2 bases, the J end lost 0 bases, and 7 bases lay between the germline ends. CDR3 length equals 14 residues. The variable domain in full, with the rest retrieved from reference TRBV7-9 and TRBJ1-1, is DTGVSQNPRHKITKRGQNVTFRCDPISEHNRLYWYRQTLGQGPEFLTYFQNEAQLEKSRLLSDRFSAERPKGSFSTLEIQRTEQGDSAMYLCASSLLGMNTEAFFGQGTRLTVV.

CDR3 residues: CASTAFGTSTDTQYF. Here the CDR3 DNA reads TGCGCCAGCACCGCGTTTGGGACCAGCACAGATACGCAGTATTTT. V gene TRBV5-1 combines with J gene TRBJ2-3, with D perhaps matching TRBD1 or TRBD2 (5 bases each). V shed 6 bases and J shed 0 bases, with 14 bases lying between them. This CDR3 region has 15 residues. Germline CDR1 reads SGHRS; CDR2 reads YFSETQ.

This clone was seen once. CDR3 coding DNA: TGTGCCTGGAGTGTAGACGCAAACACTGAAGCTTTCTTT. Translation: CAWSVDANTEAFF. This sequence joins TRBV30 and TRBJ1-1; D not resolved. Trimming shortened V by 0 bases and J by 2 bases, and 7 bases separated the two germline ends. Germline assignment: CDR1 GTSNPN and CDR2 SVGIG (reference sequence). The CDR3 runs 13 residues.

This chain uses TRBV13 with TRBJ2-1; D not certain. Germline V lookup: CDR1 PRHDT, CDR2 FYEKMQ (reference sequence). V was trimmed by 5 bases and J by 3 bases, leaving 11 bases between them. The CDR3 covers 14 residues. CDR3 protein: CASSTRTRYNEQFF. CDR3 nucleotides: TGTGCCAGCAGCACCCGGACCCGCTACAATGAGCAGTTCTTC. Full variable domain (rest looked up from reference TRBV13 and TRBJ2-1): AAGVIQSPRHLIKEKRETATLKCYPIPRHDTVYWYQQGPGQDPQFLISFYEKMQSDKGSIPDRFSAQQFSDYHSELNMSSLELGDSALYFCASSTRTRYNEQFFGPGTRLTVL.

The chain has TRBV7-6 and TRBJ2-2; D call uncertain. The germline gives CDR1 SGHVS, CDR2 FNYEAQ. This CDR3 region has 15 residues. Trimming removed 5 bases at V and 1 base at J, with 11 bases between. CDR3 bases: TGTGCCAGCAGCCCCGAAAGGCGGAACACCGGGGAGCTGTTTTTT. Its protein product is CASSPERRNTGELFF.